This T cell receptor (beta chain) was found in a study of cytomegalovirus exposure and HLA in healthy donors. Study findings and constraints: Reports described diagnosis of cytomegalovirus status by the classifier as highly specific and sensitive. Altogether, some 170 TCR beta chains were recorded as cytomegalovirus-associated.

A remark on this clone: What it recognizes is unknown.

This CDR3 is 14 amino acids long. The germline V gene encodes CDR1 SGDLS and CDR2 YYNGEE. The V end was cut by 4 bases, the J end by 4 bases, with 14 bases between. Clones were sequenced by immunoSEQ multiplex PCR, and TCRdb holds only the in-frame ones, with some missing. Altogether about 220,000 clones are present, roughly 84% being singletons, with the ten largest covering about 14%. This receptor was obtained from a woman aged 30 to 39 in good health and CMV-seropositive. The sample consisted of PBMCs. The chain recombines TRBV9 with TRBJ1-1, with no clear D. The CDR3 DNA sequence: TGTGCCAGCAGCTCCGTTGGAAGGCTCACTGAAGCTTTCTTT. This translates into CASSSVGRLTEAFF. Full variable domain (remainder filled in from reference TRBV9 and TRBJ1-1): DSGVTQTPKHLITATGQRVTLRCSPRSGDLSVYWYQQSLDQGLQFLIQYYNGEERAKGNILERFSAQQFPDLHSELNLSSLELGDSALYFCASSSVGRLTEAFFGQGTRLTVV.